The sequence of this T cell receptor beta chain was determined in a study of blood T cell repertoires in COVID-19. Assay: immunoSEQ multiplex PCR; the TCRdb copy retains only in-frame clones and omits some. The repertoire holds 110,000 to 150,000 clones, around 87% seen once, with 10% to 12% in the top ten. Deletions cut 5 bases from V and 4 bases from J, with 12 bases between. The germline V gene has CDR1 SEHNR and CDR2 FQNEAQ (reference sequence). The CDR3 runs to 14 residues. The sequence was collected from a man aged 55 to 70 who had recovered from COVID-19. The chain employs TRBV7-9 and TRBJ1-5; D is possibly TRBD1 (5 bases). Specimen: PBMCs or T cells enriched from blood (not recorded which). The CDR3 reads CASSPVGGNQPQHF. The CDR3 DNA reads TGTGCCAGCAGCCCCGTCGGGGGGAATCAGCCCCAGCATTTT.